This T cell receptor (beta chain) was captured by sequencing in a study of blood T cell repertoires in COVID-19. At the level of the study: Material from acute and convalescent COVID-19 was sourced from the United States, Italy and Spain. Nucleic acid was either cDNA or gDNA, and it came from T cells, B-cell-depleted T cells, or PBMCs.

As handled by the study authors: Researchers report that nucleated cell counts were estimated from reference gene primer amplification. Libraries were prepared by immunoSEQ multiplex PCR; TCRdb keeps only in-frame clonotypes and omits some of them. V, J and clone size are taken as reported in that table, and D and trimming were inferred from the DNA itself. Among 150,000 to 200,000 clones listed, roughly 77% were seen once. This CDR3 region has 16 residues. Germline CDR1 KGHSH, CDR2 LQKENI. V lost 2 bases and J lost 0, with 11 bases in between. What was sequenced was peripheral blood. The sequence was collected from a human donor in a cohort sampled during active COVID-19. The V call is TRBV18, the J call TRBJ1-5; D call uncertain. This CDR3 is CASSPYQANSNQPQHF. CDR3 nucleotides: TGTGCCAGCTCACCATATCAGGCTAATAGCAATCAGCCCCAGCATTTT.